This TCR beta chain was captured by sequencing in a study of blood T cell repertoires in COVID-19. Study in general: Samples of COVID-19 (acute and convalescent) were obtained from the United States, Italy and Spain. Sources were T cells, B-cell-depleted T cells, or PBMCs; the material itself was cDNA or gDNA.

As processed by the authors: How many nucleated cells were present was estimated from reference gene primer amplification. The data were produced by immunoSEQ multiplex PCR, yet TCRdb's version contains in-frame clones alone and is incomplete. V, J and clone size reflect that table, while D and trimming were determined from the DNA. The sample contains about 40,000 clones, approximately 81% of which appear only once. The V gene lost 7 bases and the J gene lost 3 bases, with 14 bases spanning the gap. Germline CDR1 is SGHNT and CDR2 is YYREEE (reference sequence). This CDR3 spans 14 amino acids. This clone was found a few times.

The clonotype was recovered from a woman aged 65 to 85 with acute or convalescent COVID-19. The specimen sequenced was peripheral blood. The V gene is TRBV5-4, the J gene TRBJ2-1; maybe TRBD2 (6 bases). The CDR3 here is CASANPGVYNEQFF. The CDR3, as DNA: TGTGCCAGCGCTAACCCGGGAGTCTACAATGAGCAGTTCTTC.